A selection of T cell receptor beta chains follows, all from one sample in a study of blood T cells in healthy people across ages. TCRdb processed the 5' RACE reads anew with MiXCR; each CDR3 protein has one entry. The sample yields about 1,800,000 distinct CDR3 sequences, 28% seen once. Sequencing was done on a sample of blood. These receptors all come from a young woman in good health. CDR3s include the opening cysteine and the closing phenylalanine or tryptophan.

TRBV27,TRBJ1-2,CASSSGGPRYGYTF
TRBV6-5,TRBJ1-6,CASSYWSQGPNSPLHF
TRBV11-2,TRBJ2-5,CASSWLQREGEAQYF
TRBV7-2,TRBJ2-5,CASSFSDQETQYF
TRBV20-1,TRBJ1-2,CSAREGRGDGYTF
TRBV7-2,TRBJ2-7,CASSLESGPSEQYF
TRBV9,TRBJ1-5,CASSSGVREPQHF
TRBV6-6,TRBJ1-4,CASSPPGRPVEKLFF
TRBV6-6,TRBJ2-5,CASSSSGRETQYF
TRBV20-1,TRBJ1-1,CSARDLDRVFPEAFF